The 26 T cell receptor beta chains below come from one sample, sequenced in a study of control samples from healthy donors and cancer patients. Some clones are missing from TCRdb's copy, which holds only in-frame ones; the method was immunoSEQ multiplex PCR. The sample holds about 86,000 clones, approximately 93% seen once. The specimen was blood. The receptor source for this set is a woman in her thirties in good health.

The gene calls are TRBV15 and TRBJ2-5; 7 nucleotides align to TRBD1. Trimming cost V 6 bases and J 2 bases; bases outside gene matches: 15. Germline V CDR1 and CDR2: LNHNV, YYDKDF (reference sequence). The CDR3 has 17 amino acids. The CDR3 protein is CATRGEWDSFIQETQYF. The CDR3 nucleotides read TGTGCCACCAGGGGCGAGTGGGACAGTTTTATTCAAGAGACCCAGTACTTC.

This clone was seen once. For the CDR3, the DNA is TGTGCCAGCAGCTTAGATCGAATATCTGGAAACACCATATATTTT. This translates into CASSLDRISGNTIYF. V gene TRBV11-3 combines with J gene TRBJ1-3; D gene ambiguous. Deletions cut 0 bases from V and 1 base from J, with 7 bases between. The germline gives CDR1 SGHNT, CDR2 YENEEA. The CDR3 is 15 amino acids. The entire variable domain, with the rest obtained from reference TRBV11-3 and TRBJ1-3, is as follows: EAGVVQSPRYKIIEKKQPVAFWCNPISGHNTLYWYLQNLGQGPELLIRYENEEAVDDSQLPKDRFSAERLKGVDSTLKIQPAELGDSAVYLCASSLDRISGNTIYFGEGSWLTVV.

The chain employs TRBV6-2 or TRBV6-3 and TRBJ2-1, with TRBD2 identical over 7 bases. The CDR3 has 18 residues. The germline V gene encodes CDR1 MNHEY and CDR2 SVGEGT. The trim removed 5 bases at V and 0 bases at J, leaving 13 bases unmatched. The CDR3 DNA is TGTGCCAGCAGTATTCTATTGCGCGGGGGTCGCTCCTACAATGAGCAGTTCTTC. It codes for CASSILLRGGRSYNEQFF.

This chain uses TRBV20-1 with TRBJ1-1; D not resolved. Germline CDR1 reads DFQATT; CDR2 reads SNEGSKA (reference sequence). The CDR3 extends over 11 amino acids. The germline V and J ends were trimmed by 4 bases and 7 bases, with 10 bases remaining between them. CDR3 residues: CSAKSYNEAFF. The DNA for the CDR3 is TGCAGTGCTAAGAGTTACAATGAAGCTTTCTTT.

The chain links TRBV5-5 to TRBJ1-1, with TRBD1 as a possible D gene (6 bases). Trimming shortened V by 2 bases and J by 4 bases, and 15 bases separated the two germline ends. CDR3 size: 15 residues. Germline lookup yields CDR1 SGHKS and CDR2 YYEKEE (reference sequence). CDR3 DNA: TGTGCCAGCAGCTTAACGGACAGACAAATCACTGAAGCTTTCTTT. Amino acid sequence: CASSLTDRQITEAFF.

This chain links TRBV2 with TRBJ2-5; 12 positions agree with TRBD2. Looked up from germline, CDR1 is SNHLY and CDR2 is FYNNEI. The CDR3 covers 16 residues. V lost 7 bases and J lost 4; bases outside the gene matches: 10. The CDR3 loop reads CASIRGLAGGLETQYF. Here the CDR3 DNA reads TGTGCCAGCATTAGGGGTCTAGCGGGGGGGCTAGAGACCCAGTACTTC.

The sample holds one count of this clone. The CDR3 nucleotides read TGTGCCAGCAGCTTGGGTGTGGACTATGGCTACACCTTC. This encodes CASSLGVDYGYTF. The V gene is TRBV7-3, the J gene TRBJ1-2; no firm D call. V lost 3 bases and J lost 3, with 8 bases in between. CDR1 SGHTA and CDR2 FQGTGA come from the germline V gene. The CDR3 is 13 residues long.

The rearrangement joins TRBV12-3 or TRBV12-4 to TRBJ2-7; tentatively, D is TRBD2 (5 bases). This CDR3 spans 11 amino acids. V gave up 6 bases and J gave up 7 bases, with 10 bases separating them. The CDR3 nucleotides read TGTGCCAGCAGACACCGGGAAGAGCAGTACTTC. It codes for CASRHREEQYF.

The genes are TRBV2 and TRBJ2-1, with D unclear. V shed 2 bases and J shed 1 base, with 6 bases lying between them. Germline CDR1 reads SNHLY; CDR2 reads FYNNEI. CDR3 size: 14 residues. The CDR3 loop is CASSEHGSYNEQFF. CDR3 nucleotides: TGTGCCAGCAGTGAACACGGTTCCTACAATGAGCAGTTCTTC.

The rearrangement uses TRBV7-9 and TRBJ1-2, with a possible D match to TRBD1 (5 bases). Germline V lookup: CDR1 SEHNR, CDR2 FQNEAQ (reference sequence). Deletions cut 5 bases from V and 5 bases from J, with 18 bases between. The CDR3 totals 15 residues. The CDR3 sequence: CASSPLGREGYGYTF. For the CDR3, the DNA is TGTGCCAGCAGCCCGCTGGGCAGGGAAGGGTATGGCTACACCTTC.

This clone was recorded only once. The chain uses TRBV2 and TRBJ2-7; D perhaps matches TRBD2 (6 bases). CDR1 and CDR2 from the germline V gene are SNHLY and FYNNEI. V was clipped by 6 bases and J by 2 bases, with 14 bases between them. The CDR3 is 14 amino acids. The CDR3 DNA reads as TGTGCCAGCAGGACCCGGGGGACGACCTACGAGCAGTACTTC. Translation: CASRTRGTTYEQYF.

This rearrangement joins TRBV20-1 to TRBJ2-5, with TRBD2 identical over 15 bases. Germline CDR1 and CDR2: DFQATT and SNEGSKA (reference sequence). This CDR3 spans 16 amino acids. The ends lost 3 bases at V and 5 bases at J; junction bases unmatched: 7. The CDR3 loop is CSASGLAGGPLETQYF. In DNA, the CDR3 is TGCAGTGCTAGTGGACTAGCGGGAGGGCCTTTGGAGACCCAGTACTTC.

This CDR3 reads CASSLRTGNGYTF. The CDR3 coding sequence is TGTGCCAGCAGTTTACGGACAGGGAATGGCTACACCTTC. The chain carries TRBV27 and TRBJ1-2; 8 bases line up with TRBD1. Trimming removed 2 bases from V and 6 bases from J; junction bases left unmatched: 2. CDR3 length equals 13 residues. Germline loops: CDR1 MNHEY, CDR2 SMNVEV (reference sequence).

The CDR3 DNA reads as TGTGCCAGCAGCCAAAATTTCCGAAACTATGGCTACACCTTC. Encoded protein: CASSQNFRNYGYTF. The rearrangement uses TRBV3-1 (or the pseudogene TRBV3-2) and TRBJ1-2; D is ambiguous. Germline CDR1 and CDR2: LGHDT and YNNKEL (reference sequence). CDR3 size: 14 residues. Deletions cut 2 bases from V and 2 bases from J, with 9 bases between.

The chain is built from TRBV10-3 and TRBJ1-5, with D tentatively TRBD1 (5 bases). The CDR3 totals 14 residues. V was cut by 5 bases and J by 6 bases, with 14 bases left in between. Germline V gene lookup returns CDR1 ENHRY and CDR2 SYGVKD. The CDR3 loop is CAISKTDRAQPQHF. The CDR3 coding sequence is TGTGCCATCAGTAAGACAGACCGGGCTCAGCCCCAGCATTTT.

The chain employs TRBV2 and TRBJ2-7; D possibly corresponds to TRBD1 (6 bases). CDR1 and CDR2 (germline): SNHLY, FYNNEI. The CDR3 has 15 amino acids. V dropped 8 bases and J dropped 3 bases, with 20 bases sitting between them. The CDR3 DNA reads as TGTGCCAGCTACGATCTAGGACAGCGAGACTACGAGCAGTACTTC. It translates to CASYDLGQRDYEQYF.

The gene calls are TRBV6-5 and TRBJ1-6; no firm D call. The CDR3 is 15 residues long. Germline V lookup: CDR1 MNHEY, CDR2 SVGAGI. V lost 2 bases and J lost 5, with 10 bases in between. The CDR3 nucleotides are TGTGCCAGCAGTTACGGCTCAGCCAATAATTCACCCCTCCACTTT. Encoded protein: CASSYGSANNSPLHF.

The CDR3 region has the DNA TGTGCCAGCAGTGAAGCGGGGGCGGGATCGTCCCAGTTCTTC. This codes for CASSEAGAGSSQFF. The chain joins TRBV6-1 to TRBJ2-1; D tentatively fits TRBD1 or TRBD2 (6 bases each). V dropped 0 bases and J dropped 13 bases, with 16 bases sitting between them. Germline CDR1 MNHNS, CDR2 SASEGT. This CDR3 is 14 amino acids long.

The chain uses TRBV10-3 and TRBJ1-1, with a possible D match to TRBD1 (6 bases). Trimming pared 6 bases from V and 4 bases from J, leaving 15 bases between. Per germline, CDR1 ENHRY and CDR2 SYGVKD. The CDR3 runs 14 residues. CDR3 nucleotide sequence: TGTGCCATCAGCTCGAGGACAGAAGGCACTGAAGCTTTCTTT. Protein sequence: CAISSRTEGTEAFF.

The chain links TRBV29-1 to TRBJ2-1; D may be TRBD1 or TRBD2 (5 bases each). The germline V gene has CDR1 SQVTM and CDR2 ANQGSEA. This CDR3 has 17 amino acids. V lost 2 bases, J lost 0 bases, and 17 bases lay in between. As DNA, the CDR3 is TGCAGCGTTGAACACCTGGGGGTCTTTTTCTCCTACAATGAGCAGTTCTTC. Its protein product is CSVEHLGVFFSYNEQFF.

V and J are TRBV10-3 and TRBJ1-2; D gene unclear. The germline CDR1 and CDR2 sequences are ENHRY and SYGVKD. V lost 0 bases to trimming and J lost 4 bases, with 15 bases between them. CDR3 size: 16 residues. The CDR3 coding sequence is TGTGCCATCAGTGAGTCGGGGTCAGTTGGCGCCTATGGCTACACCTTC. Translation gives CAISESGSVGAYGYTF.

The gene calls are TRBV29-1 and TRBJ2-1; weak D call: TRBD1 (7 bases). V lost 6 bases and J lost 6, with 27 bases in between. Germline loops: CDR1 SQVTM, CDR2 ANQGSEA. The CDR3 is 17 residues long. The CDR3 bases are TGCAGCGTACCTTGGGGCACGGGGGCCAGGGGGTTCAATGAGCAGTTCTTC. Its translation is CSVPWGTGARGFNEQFF.

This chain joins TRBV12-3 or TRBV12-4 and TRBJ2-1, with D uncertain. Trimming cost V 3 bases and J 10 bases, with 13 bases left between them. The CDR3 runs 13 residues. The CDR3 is CASSFSLFVEQFF. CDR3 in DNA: TGTGCCAGCAGTTTTTCTCTTTTTGTAGAGCAGTTCTTC.

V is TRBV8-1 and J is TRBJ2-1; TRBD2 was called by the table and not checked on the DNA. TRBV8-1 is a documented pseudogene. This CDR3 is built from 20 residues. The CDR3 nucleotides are TGTGGCAGTGCATCCGCAGCCCTGAGTACGCGGAGTTTTTCCTACAATGAGCAGTTCTTC. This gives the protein CGSASAALSTRSFSYNEQFF.

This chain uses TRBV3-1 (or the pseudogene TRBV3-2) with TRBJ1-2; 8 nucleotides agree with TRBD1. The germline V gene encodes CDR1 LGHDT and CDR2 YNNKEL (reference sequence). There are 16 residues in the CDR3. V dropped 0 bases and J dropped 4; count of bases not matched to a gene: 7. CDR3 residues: CASSQDDPGGVYGYTF. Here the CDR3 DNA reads TGTGCCAGCAGCCAAGATGACCCAGGGGGCGTCTATGGCTACACCTTC.

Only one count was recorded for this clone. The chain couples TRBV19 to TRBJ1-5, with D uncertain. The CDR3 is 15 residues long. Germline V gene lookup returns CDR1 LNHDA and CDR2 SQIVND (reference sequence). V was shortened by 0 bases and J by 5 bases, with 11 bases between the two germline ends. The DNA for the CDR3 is TGTGCCAGTAGTATAGAGGTCCAGAAGGATCAGCCCCAGCATTTT. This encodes CASSIEVQKDQPQHF.